The TCR beta chain under discussion was sequenced for a study of cytomegalovirus exposure and HLA in healthy donors. General observations from the study: Presence/absence analyses treated sequencing depth as roughly uniform across donors.

Primers for the PCR totalled 60 Vbeta and 13 Jbeta. The assay was immunoSEQ multiplex PCR, and TCRdb's table has in-frame clones only and misses some. The table includes some 130,000 clones, approximately 80% detected once. This CDR3 region has 16 residues. V lost 0 bases, J lost 3 bases, and 12 bases lay in between. Germline CDR1 MNHEY, CDR2 SVGAGI. Comments on this clone: The antigen remains unidentified.

The sequenced material came from PBMCs. The chain is built from TRBV6-5 and TRBJ2-1; maybe TRBD1 (6 bases). This TCR was sampled from a man aged 25 to 40 in good health and CMV-seronegative. DNA for the CDR3: TGTGCCAGCAGTTACTCAGGACAGTCATACTACAATGAGCAGTTCTTC. Amino acids: CASSYSGQSYYNEQFF.